This passage covers 13 T cell receptor beta chains from one sample sequenced in a study of OX40 agonist ivuxolimab in advanced cancers. Library creation used the immunoSEQ multiplex PCR assay. The table comes from immuneACCESS by way of TCRdb, which keeps in-frame sequences with V and J called. Part of the clones is missing from these tables; in studies checked, under half for an unresolved V gene and the rest for unknown reasons. Recorded for this sample are around 80,000 clones; 91% of them occurred a single time. The ten most abundant clones make up roughly 2.1% of the sample. Sample: CD4+ or CD8+ T cells sorted from blood, taken in a trial of the OX40 agonist ivuxolimab. The source is an adult with an advanced solid tumor such as melanoma, head and neck, liver or kidney cancer.

The J gene is TRBJ2-6, the V gene TRBV30; 7 positions match TRBD1. The CDR3 totals 19 residues. The germline CDR1 and CDR2 sequences are GTSNPN and SVGIG (reference sequence). V shed 1 base, J shed 0 bases, and the junction held 12 bases outside the gene matches. The CDR3 DNA reads as TGTGCCTGGAGTGGGGCCTTTGCAGGGGGTTTCTCTGGGGCCAACGTCCTGACTTTC. Its translation: CAWSGAFAGGFSGANVLTF.

The chain joins TRBV27 to TRBJ2-6, with D possibly being TRBD1 (6 bases). This CDR3 is built from 15 residues. Per the germline V gene, CDR1 is MNHEY and CDR2 is SMNVEV (reference sequence). V was shortened by 7 bases and J by 0 bases, with 10 bases between the two germline ends. The CDR3 is CASTRGGSGANVLTF. In DNA form, the CDR3 reads TGTGCCAGCACCAGAGGGGGCTCTGGGGCCAACGTCCTGACTTTC.

The rearrangement joins TRBV10-3 to TRBJ2-1, with TRBD2 identical over 8 bases. Germline loops: CDR1 ENHRY, CDR2 SYGVKD. V lost 3 bases to trimming and J lost 7 bases; unmatched junction nucleotides: 8. This CDR3 region has 15 residues. The CDR3 protein is CAISEGAGGANEQFF. The CDR3, as DNA: TGTGCCATCAGTGAAGGGGCGGGAGGAGCGAATGAGCAGTTCTTC.

The rearrangement links TRBV2 to TRBJ2-5; no clear D gene. This CDR3 is 11 amino acids long. V was trimmed by 8 bases and J by 5 bases, leaving 9 bases between them. CDR1 is SNHLY and CDR2 is FYNNEI in the germline V gene. The CDR3 loop reads CASGLGETQYF. Written as DNA, the CDR3 is TGTGCCAGCGGCTTGGGGGAGACCCAGTACTTC.

The chain has TRBV11-2 and TRBJ2-2, with 8 nucleotides matching TRBD2. This CDR3 comprises 18 residues. Trimming at V came to 4 bases and at J to 7 bases, leaving 17 bases not matched to a gene. Germline assignment: CDR1 SGHAT and CDR2 FQNNGV. The CDR3 nucleotides read TGTGCCAGCAGCTCTGATAAAAGAGGGACTAGTCGGGGCGGGGAGCTGTTTTTT. It codes for CASSSDKRGTSRGGELFF.

The chain joins TRBV28 to TRBJ1-2; a weak D match, TRBD1 (6 bases). The CDR3 contains 13 residues. Deletions cut 7 bases from V and 2 bases from J, with 11 bases between. Germline V CDR1 and CDR2: MDHEN, SYDVKM. The CDR3 spells CASTGGANYGYTF. The CDR3 DNA is TGTGCCAGCACTGGGGGCGCAAACTATGGCTACACCTTC.

This chain joins TRBV6-1 and TRBJ1-2; D is uncertain. The CDR3 spans 14 residues. Germline lookup yields CDR1 MNHNS and CDR2 SASEGT. The ends were cut back, 2 bases at V and 4 bases at J, with 11 bases in the middle. The CDR3: CASSESRGGYGYTF. The CDR3 region has the DNA TGTGCCAGCAGTGAATCTCGGGGTGGCTATGGCTACACCTTC.

The genes are TRBV28 and TRBJ1-5; D gene ambiguous. CDR1 is MDHEN, CDR2 SYDVKM, per germline. V lost 3 bases and J 6 bases, leaving 6 bases between the germline ends. The CDR3 length is 12 residues. The DNA of the CDR3 is TGTGCCAGCAGTTTGGTGGCTCAGCCCCAGCATTTT. Translation: CASSLVAQPQHF.

This chain connects TRBV5-4 to TRBJ2-1; weak D call: TRBD2 (6 bases). Germline V gene data show CDR1 as SGHNT and CDR2 as YYREEE (reference sequence). Trimming shortened V by 2 bases and J by 8 bases, and 11 bases separated the two germline ends. The CDR3 loop spans 13 amino acids. DNA for the CDR3: TGTGCCAGCAGCTTTAGGGAGGTCGATGAGCAGTTCTTC. Translated: CASSFREVDEQFF. The whole variable domain, remainder taken from reference TRBV5-4 and TRBJ2-1, is ETGVTQSPTHLIKTRGQQVTLRCSSQSGHNTVSWYQQALGQGPQFIFQYYREEENGRGNFPPRFSGLQFPNYSSELNVNALELDDSALYLCASSFREVDEQFFGPGTRLTVL.

The V gene is TRBV19, the J gene TRBJ1-6; D perhaps matches TRBD1 (5 bases). Trimming took 3 bases from V and 7 from J, leaving 10 bases between them. CDR1 and CDR2 from the germline V gene are LNHDA and SQIVND (reference sequence). CDR3 length equals 14 residues. The CDR3 DNA reads as TGTGCCAGTAGTATTGAGACAGTAAATTCACCCCTCCACTTT. Encoded protein: CASSIETVNSPLHF.

J is TRBJ2-7 and V is TRBV18; no definite D call. The CDR3 has 11 amino acids. Per the germline V gene, CDR1 is KGHSH and CDR2 is LQKENI. The V and J ends lost 3 bases and 3 bases respectively, with 3 bases between them. CDR3 nucleotides: TGTGCCAGCTCACCGAACTACGAGCAGTACTTC. Its protein product is CASSPNYEQYF.

The chain recombines TRBV29-1 with TRBJ2-2; 11 bases are shared with TRBD1. The length of the CDR3 is 13 residues. V was pared by 7 bases and J by 4 bases, with 2 bases of the junction left unmatched. CDR1 and CDR2 (germline): SQVTM, ANQGSEA. CDR3 sequence (DNA): TGCAGCGGCGGGACAGGGGGCACCGGGGAGCTGTTTTTT. This gives the protein CSGGTGGTGELFF.

This chain uses TRBV28 with TRBJ1-2; D gene uncertain. Germline V gene lookup returns CDR1 MDHEN and CDR2 SYDVKM. V gave up 2 bases and J gave up 8 bases, with 15 bases separating them. The CDR3 has 14 amino acids. As DNA, the CDR3 is TGTGCCAGCAGTTTACCATCCCGGCTGGGGGGCTACACCTTC. Its translation is CASSLPSRLGGYTF.